This TCR beta chain is drawn from a study of T cell repertoires in cytomegalovirus infection. Overall study: Epitope selection comprised recently identified HLA-C-restricted CMV epitopes and well-studied HLA-B-restricted CMV epitopes. Indications came from public TCR beta signatures; they pointed to CMV infection and to a matching HLA type.

Findings of the study overall: HLA-C-restricted TCR beta clonotypes specific for CMV led the ex vivo response.

MiXCR, applied by TCRdb to the reads, yields one record per CDR3 protein. Among around 69,000 distinct CDR3 sequences, around 27% were seen once, and the ten largest hold 45% to 75%. V shed 4 bases and J shed 5 bases, with 11 bases lying between them. Germline CDR1 is SGHVS and CDR2 is FQNEAQ. This CDR3 is built from 14 residues. There are many counts of this clonotype. The antigen remains unidentified. The rearrangement joins TRBV7-8 to TRBJ2-2, with D maybe TRBD1 (6 bases). Here the sequenced sample was CD8+ T cells from cultured PBMCs, taken from culture after CMV antigen stimulation. This clonotype was sampled from a human donor in good health (CMV status not recorded). Some clones in this sample may be carry-over from other donors' samples. The CDR3 region is CASSSTGNTGELFF. The CDR3 DNA reads TGTGCCAGCAGCTCAACAGGGAATACCGGGGAGCTGTTTTTT.